The source of this T cell receptor beta chain is a study of blood T cell repertoires in COVID-19. The length of the CDR3 is 15 residues. J was trimmed by 7 bases and V by 4 bases; bases with no gene match: 5. Germline V gives CDR1 SGHTA, CDR2 FQGNSA. Assay used: immunoSEQ multiplex PCR; TCRdb lists only in-frame clones, some missing. This sample carries roughly 140,000 clones, 80% of them seen once, and the ten largest clones take 3.5%. This rearrangement joins TRBV7-2 to TRBJ2-2; 11 bases are a match to TRBD2. Sequencing input: peripheral blood. This sequence originates from a man aged 70 or older who had recovered from COVID-19. CDR3 DNA: TGTGCCAGCAGCTCTCTAGCGGGAGGAGTCGGGGAGCTGTTTTTT. Its protein is CASSSLAGGVGELFF.